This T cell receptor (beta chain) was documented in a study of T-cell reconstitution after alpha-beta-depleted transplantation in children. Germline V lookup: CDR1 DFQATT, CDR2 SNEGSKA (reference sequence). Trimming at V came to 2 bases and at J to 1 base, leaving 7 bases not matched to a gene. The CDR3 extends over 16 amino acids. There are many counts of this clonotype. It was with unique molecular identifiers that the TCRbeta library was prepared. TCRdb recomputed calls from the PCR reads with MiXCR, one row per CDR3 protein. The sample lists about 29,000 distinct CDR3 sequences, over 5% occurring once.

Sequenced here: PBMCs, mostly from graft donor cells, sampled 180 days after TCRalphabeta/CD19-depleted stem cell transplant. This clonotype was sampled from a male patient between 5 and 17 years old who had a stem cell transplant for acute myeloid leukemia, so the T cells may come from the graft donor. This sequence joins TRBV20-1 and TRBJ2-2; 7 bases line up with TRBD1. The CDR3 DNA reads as TGCAGTGCTAGACGAGACAGGGCCGGGAACACCGGGGAGCTGTTTTTT. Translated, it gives CSARRDRAGNTGELFF.